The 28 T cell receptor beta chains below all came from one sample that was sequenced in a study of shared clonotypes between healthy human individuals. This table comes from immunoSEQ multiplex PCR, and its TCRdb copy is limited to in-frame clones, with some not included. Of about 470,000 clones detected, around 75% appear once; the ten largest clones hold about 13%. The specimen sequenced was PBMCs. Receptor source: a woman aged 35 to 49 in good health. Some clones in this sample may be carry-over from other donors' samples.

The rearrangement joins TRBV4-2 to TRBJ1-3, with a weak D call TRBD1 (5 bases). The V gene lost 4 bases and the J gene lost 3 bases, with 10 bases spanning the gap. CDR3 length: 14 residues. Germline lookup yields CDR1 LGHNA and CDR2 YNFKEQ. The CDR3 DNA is TGTGCCAGCAGCCCTAACCAGGGTGGAAACACCATATATTTT. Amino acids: CASSPNQGGNTIYF.

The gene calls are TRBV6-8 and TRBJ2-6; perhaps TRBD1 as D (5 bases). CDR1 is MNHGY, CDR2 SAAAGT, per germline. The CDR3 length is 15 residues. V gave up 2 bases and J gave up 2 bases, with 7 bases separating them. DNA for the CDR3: TGTGCCAGCAGTTACGACAGTCCTGGGGCCAACGTCCTGACTTTC. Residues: CASSYDSPGANVLTF.

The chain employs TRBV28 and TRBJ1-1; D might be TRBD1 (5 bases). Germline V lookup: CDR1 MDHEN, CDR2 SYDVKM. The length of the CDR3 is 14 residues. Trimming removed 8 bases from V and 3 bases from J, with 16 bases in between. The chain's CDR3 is CASAPGLADTEAFF. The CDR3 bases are TGTGCCAGCGCACCGGGACTCGCGGACACTGAAGCTTTCTTT.

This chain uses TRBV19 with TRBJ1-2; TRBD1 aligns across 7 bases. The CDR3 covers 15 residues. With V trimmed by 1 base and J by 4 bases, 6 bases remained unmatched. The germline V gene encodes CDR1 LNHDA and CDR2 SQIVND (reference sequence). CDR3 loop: CASSIGTGDGYGYTF. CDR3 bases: TGTGCCAGTAGTATAGGAACAGGGGATGGCTATGGCTACACCTTC.

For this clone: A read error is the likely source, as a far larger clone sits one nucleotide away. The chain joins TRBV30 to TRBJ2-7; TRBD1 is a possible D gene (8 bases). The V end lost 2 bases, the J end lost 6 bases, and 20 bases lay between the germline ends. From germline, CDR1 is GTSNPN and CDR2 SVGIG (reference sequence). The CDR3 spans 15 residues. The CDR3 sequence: CAWSLADRDVPEQYF. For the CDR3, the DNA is TGTGCCTGGAGTCTAGCGGACAGGGATGTGCCCGAGCAGTACTTC.

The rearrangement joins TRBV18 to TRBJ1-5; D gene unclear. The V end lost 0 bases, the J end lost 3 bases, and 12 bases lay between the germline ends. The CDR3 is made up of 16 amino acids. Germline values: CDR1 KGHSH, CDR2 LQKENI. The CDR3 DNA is TGTGCCAGCTCACCACCGTTATCACAGAACAATCAGCCCCAGCATTTT. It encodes CASSPPLSQNNQPQHF.

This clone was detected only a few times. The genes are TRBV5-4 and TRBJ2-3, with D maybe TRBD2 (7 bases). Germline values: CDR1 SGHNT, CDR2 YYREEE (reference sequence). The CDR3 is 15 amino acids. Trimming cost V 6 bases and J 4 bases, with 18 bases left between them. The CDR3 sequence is CASNPPGGSADTQYF. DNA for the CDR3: TGTGCCAGCAACCCTCCGGGGGGCAGCGCAGATACGCAGTATTTT.

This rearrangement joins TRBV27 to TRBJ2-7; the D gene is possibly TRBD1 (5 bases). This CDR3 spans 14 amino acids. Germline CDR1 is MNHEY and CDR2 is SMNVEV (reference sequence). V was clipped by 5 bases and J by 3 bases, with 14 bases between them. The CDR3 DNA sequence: TGTGCCAGCAGTCCCTCCCGGACAAGCTACGAGCAGTACTTC. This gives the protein CASSPSRTSYEQYF.

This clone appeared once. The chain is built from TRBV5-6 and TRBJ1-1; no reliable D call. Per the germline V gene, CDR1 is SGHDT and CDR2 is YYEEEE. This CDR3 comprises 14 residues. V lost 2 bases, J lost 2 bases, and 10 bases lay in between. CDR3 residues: CASSFVRGNTEAFF. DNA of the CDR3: TGTGCCAGCAGCTTCGTACGGGGAAACACTGAAGCTTTCTTT.

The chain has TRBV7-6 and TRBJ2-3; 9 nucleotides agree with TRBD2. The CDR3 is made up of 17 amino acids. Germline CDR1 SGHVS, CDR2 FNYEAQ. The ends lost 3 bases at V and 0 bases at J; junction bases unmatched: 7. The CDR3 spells CASSLGAGGPSTDTQYF. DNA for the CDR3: TGTGCCAGCAGCTTGGGGGCGGGAGGGCCTAGCACAGATACGCAGTATTTT.

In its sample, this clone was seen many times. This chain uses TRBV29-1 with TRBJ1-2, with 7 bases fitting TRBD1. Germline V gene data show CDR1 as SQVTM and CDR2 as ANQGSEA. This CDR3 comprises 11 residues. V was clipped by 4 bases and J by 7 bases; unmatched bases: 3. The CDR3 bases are TGCAGCGTTGGAGGGACAGCTGGCTACACCTTC. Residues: CSVGGTAGYTF.

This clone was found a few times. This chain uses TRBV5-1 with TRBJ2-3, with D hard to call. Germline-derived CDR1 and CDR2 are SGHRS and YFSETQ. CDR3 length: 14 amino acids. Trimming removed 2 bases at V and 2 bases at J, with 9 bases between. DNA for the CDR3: TGCGCCAGCAGCTTTAACAGCTACACAGATACGCAGTATTTT. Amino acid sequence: CASSFNSYTDTQYF.

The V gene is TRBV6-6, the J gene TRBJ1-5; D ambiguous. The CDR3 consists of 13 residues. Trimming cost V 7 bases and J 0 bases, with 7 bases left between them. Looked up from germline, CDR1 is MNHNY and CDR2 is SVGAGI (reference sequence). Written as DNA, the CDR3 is TGTGCCAGCACACAACATAGCAATCAGCCCCAGCATTTT. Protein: CASTQHSNQPQHF.

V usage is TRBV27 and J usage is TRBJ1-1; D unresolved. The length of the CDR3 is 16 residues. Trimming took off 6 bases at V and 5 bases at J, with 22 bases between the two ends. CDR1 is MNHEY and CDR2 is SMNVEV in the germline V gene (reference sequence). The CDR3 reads CASSPNPGLRWTEAFF. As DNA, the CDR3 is TGTGCCAGCAGCCCTAACCCGGGCCTCAGGTGGACTGAAGCTTTCTTT.

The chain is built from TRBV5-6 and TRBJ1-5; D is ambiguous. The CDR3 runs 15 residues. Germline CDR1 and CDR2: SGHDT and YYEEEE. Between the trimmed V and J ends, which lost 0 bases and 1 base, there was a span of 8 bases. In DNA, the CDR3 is TGTGCCAGCAGCTTGGGGACCTGGAGCAATCAGCCCCAGCATTTT. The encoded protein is CASSLGTWSNQPQHF.

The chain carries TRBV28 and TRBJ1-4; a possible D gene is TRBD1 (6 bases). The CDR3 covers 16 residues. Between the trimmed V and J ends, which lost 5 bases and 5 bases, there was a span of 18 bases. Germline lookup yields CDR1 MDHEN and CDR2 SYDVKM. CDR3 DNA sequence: TGTGCCAGCAGTCTCTCGGGCCAGGGGAGGAATGAAAAACTGTTTTTT. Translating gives CASSLSGQGRNEKLFF.

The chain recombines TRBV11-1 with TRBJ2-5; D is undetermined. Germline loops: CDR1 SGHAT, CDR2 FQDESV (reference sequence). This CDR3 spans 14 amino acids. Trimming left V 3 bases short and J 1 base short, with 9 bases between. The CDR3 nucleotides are TGTGCCAGCAGCTTTTCCGGCGGCCAAGAGACCCAGTACTTC. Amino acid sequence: CASSFSGGQETQYF.

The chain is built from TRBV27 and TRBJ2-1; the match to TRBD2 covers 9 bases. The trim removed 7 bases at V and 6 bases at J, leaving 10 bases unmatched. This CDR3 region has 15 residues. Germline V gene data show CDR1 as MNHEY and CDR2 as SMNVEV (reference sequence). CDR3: CASTKGLAGINEQFF. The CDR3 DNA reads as TGTGCCAGCACCAAGGGGCTAGCGGGAATCAATGAGCAGTTCTTC.

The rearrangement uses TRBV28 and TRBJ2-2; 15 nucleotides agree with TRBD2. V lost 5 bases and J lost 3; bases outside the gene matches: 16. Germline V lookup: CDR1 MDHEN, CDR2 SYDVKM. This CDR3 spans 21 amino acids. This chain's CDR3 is CASSPPPGLAGGLPDTGELFF. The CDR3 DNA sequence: TGTGCCAGCAGTCCCCCTCCGGGACTAGCGGGAGGACTCCCAGACACCGGGGAGCTGTTTTTT.

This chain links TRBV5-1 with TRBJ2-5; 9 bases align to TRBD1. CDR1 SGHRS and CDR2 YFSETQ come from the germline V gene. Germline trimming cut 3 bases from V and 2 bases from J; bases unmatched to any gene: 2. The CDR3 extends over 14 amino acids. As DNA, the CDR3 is TGCGCCAGCAGCTGGGGGACAGGGCAAGAGACCCAGTACTTC. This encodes CASSWGTGQETQYF.

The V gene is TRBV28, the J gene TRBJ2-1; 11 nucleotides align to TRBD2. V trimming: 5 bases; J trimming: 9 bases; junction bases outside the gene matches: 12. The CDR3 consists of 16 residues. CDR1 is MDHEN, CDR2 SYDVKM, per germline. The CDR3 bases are TGTGCCAGCAGTCCCCTGGGACTAGCGGAAACGGGTGAGCAGTTCTTC. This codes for CASSPLGLAETGEQFF. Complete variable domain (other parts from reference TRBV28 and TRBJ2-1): DVKVTQSSRYLVKRTGEKVFLECVQDMDHENMFWYRQDPGLGLRLIYFSYDVKMKEKGDIPEGYSVSREKKERFSLILESASTNQTSMYLCASSPLGLAETGEQFFGPGTRLTVL.

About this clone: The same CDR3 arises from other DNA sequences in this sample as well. The CDR3 sequence: CASSLTRSSTDTQYF. The CDR3 region has the DNA TGTGCCAGCAGCTTAACCAGGAGTAGCACAGATACGCAGTATTTT. The rearrangement links TRBV7-3 to TRBJ2-3, with D hard to call. Germline lookup yields CDR1 SGHTA and CDR2 FQGTGA. The CDR3 totals 15 residues. Trimming took 0 bases from V and 0 from J, leaving 7 bases between them. Looking up the rest from reference TRBV7-3 and TRBJ2-3 gives the full variable domain: GAGVSQTPSNKVTEKGKYVELRCDPISGHTALYWYRQSLGQGPEFLIYFQGTGAADDSGLPNDRFFAVRPEGSVSTLKIQRTERGDSAVYLCASSLTRSSTDTQYFGPGTRLTVL.

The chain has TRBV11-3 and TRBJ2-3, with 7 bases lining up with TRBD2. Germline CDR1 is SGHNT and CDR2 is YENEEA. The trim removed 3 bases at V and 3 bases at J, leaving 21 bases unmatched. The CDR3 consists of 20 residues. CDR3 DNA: TGTGCCAGCAGCTTTATCCAGCGGGACCCGGATAGCCTCGTTACAGATACGCAGTATTTT. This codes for CASSFIQRDPDSLVTDTQYF.

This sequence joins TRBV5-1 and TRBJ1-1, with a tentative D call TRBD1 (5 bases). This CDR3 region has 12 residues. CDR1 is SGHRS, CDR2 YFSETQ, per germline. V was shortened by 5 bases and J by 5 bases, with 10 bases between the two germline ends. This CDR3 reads CASRGRWTEAFF. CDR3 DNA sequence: TGCGCCAGCAGGGGGCGGTGGACTGAAGCTTTCTTT.

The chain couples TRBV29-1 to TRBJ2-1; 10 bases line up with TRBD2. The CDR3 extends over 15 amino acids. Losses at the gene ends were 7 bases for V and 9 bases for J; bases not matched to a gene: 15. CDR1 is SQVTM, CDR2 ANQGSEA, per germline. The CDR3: CSAPGSGRAVGEQFF. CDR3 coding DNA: TGCAGCGCCCCAGGGAGCGGGAGGGCCGTTGGTGAGCAGTTCTTC.

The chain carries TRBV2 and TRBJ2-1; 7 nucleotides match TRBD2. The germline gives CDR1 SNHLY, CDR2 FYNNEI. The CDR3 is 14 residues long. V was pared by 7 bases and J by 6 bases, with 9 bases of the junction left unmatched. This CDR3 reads CASKRREKGNEQFF. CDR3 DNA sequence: TGTGCCAGCAAACGGCGGGAGAAAGGCAATGAGCAGTTCTTC.

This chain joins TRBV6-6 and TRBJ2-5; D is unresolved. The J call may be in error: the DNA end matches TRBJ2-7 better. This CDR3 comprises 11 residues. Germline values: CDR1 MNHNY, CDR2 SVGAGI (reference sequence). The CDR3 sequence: CASSYTYEQYF. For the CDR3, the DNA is TGTGCCAGCAGTTATACCTACGAGCAGTACTTC.

The CDR3 loop reads CASSLARGGGSEQYF. The CDR3 region has the DNA TGTGCCAGCAGCTTGGCCAGGGGAGGAGGGAGCGAGCAGTACTTC. The gene calls are TRBV5-6 and TRBJ2-7, with D tentatively TRBD1 or TRBD2 (6 bases each). This CDR3 is built from 15 residues. With 0 bases removed from V and 6 bases from J, the gap between germline ends came to 16 bases. The germline gives CDR1 SGHDT, CDR2 YYEEEE.